The 9 T cell receptor beta chains below were found in one sample sequenced in a study of cytomegalovirus exposure and HLA in healthy donors. The method was immunoSEQ multiplex PCR; TCRdb's version includes in-frame clones alone and lacks a portion of them. The sample lists some 180,000 clones; about three quarters were seen once. The sequenced material came from PBMCs. These receptors all come from a woman in her 30s in good health and CMV-seronegative.

The CDR3 DNA reads TGTGCCAGCGCGGGACAATCAGGGGGCGGGGAGCTGTTTTTT. Translating it yields CASAGQSGGGELFF. The gene calls are TRBV2 and TRBJ2-2; TRBD1 might be the D (7 bases). The CDR3 length is 14 residues. In germline, CDR1 is SNHLY, CDR2 FYNNEI. The V end lost 8 bases, the J end lost 7 bases, and 17 bases lay between the germline ends.

The V and J genes are TRBV7-6 and TRBJ2-1; D is ambiguous. There are 13 residues in the CDR3. The germline V and J ends were trimmed by 2 bases and 4 bases, with 6 bases remaining between them. The germline CDR1 and CDR2 sequences are SGHVS and FNYEAQ. CDR3 amino acids: CASSLSVYNEQFF. The DNA of the CDR3 is TGTGCCAGCAGCTTATCGGTGTACAATGAGCAGTTCTTC.

This sequence joins TRBV7-6 and TRBJ2-1; 9 bases are a match to TRBD2. In germline, CDR1 is SGHVS, CDR2 FNYEAQ. The CDR3 spans 16 residues. Trimming removed 1 base from V and 8 bases from J; junction bases left unmatched: 9. CDR3 in amino acids: CASSLGISGRGDEQFF. Here the CDR3 DNA reads TGTGCCAGCAGCTTAGGAATTAGCGGGAGAGGGGATGAGCAGTTCTTC. The whole variable domain, remainder taken from reference TRBV7-6 and TRBJ2-1, is GAGVSQSPRYKVTKRGQDVALRCDPISGHVSLYWYRQALGQGPEFLTYFNYEAQQDKSGLPNDRFSAERPEGSISTLTIQRTEQRDSAMYRCASSLGISGRGDEQFFGPGTRLTVL.

The chain employs TRBV7-6 and TRBJ2-7; maybe TRBD2 (5 bases). The CDR3 consists of 15 residues. Trimming pared 0 bases from V and 2 bases from J, leaving 11 bases between. CDR1 is SGHVS, CDR2 FNYEAQ, per germline. The DNA for the CDR3 is TGTGCCAGCAGCTTAGCGACCCGGGGAACCTACGAGCAGTACTTC. It specifies CASSLATRGTYEQYF.

The V call is TRBV21-1, the J call TRBJ2-7; the listed D gene, TRBD2, was not tested against the DNA. TRBV21-1 is flagged as a pseudogene. This CDR3 is built from 18 residues. CDR3 in DNA: TGTGCCAGCATCCGTAGGACCCGACTAGCGGGAGGTTCCTACGAGCAGTACTTC. Translated, it gives CASIRRTRLAGGSYEQYF.

This chain uses TRBV4-1 with TRBJ1-2; possible D gene TRBD1, 6 bases. Germline CDR1 is MGHRA and CDR2 is YSYEKL. Trimming took off 1 base at V and 6 bases at J, with 24 bases between the two ends. The CDR3 totals 18 residues. The DNA for the CDR3 is TGCGCCAGCAGCCAAGGATTGGGGGGTCGGGGGGCGCCGGATGGCTACACCTTC. Translated, it gives CASSQGLGGRGAPDGYTF.

The V gene is TRBV4-1, the J gene TRBJ2-7; 13 bases align to TRBD2. The germline V gene has CDR1 MGHRA and CDR2 YSYEKL. CDR3 size: 15 residues. V lost 2 bases to trimming and J lost 6 bases; unmatched junction nucleotides: 4. The CDR3 DNA is TGCGCCAGCAGCCAAAGGACTAGCGGGAGTGGCGAGCAGTACTTC. This translates into CASSQRTSGSGEQYF.

Written as DNA, the CDR3 is TGTGCCAGCGGGTCGGGGGGGGCAGATACGCAGTATTTT. Encoded protein: CASGSGGADTQYF. This chain uses TRBV7-9 with TRBJ2-3, with 8 bases matching TRBD2. Germline V gene lookup returns CDR1 SEHNR and CDR2 FQNEAQ (reference sequence). CDR3 size: 13 residues. V was clipped by 8 bases and J by 4 bases; unmatched bases: 5.

In its sample, this clone was seen many times. The chain combines TRBV2 with TRBJ1-5; tentatively, D is TRBD1 (6 bases). V gave up 6 bases and J gave up 5 bases, with 14 bases separating them. The germline gives CDR1 SNHLY, CDR2 FYNNEI. This CDR3 spans 14 amino acids. CDR3 residues: CASSAGAGDQPQHF. The CDR3 DNA reads as TGTGCCAGCAGCGCAGGGGCGGGAGATCAGCCCCAGCATTTT.